This T cell receptor (beta chain) appears in the sequencing data of a study of regulatory T cells in long-lasting Graves disease. Arm-PCR of CDR3 regions with iRepertoire HTBI primers generated TCR beta libraries. Using its own MiXCR run on the multiplex PCR reads, TCRdb lists one record per CDR3 protein. This table has hundreds of thousands of distinct CDR3 sequences, about 16% appearing once. CDR3 length: 21 amino acids. V dropped 7 bases and J dropped 3; count of bases not matched to a gene: 19. This sample's time point: newly diagnosed GD, antithyroid drugs for less than 3 months. The authors made the TCR library using RNA they extracted from PBMCs. By American Thyroid Association guidelines, Graves' disease was diagnosed in the cohort. Blood from the periphery, around 9.3 milliliters in all, was drawn into EDTA tubes. Study-level findings and limits: Newly diagnosed patients shared 950 to 1,000 public clonotypes; persistent patients shared a few thousand.

In regard to this clonotype: Its antigen is not known.

The genes are TRBV12-3 or TRBV12-4 and TRBJ2-3; 16 bases line up with TRBD2. Sequenced here: peripheral blood mononuclear cells (PBMCs), sampled at new diagnosis, from a patient treated with antithyroid drugs. The TCR was taken from a female donor with Graves disease. The CDR3 DNA reads as TGTGCCAGCACTGTCCCGGGACTAGCGGGAGGGGTAGCAGCTGGTACAGATACGCAGTATTTT. Its protein product is CASTVPGLAGGVAAGTDTQYF.